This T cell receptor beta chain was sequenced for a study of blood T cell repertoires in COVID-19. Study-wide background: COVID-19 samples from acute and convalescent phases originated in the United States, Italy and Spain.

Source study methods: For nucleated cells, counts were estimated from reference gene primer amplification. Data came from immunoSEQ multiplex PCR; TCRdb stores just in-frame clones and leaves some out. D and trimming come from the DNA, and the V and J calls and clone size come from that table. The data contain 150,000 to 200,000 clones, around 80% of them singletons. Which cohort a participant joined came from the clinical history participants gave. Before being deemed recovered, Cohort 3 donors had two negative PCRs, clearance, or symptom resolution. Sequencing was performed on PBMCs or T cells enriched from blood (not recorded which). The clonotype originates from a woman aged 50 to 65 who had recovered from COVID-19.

The CDR3 loop is CSVGADNQPQHF. CDR3 coding DNA: TGCAGCGTTGGGGCAGATAATCAGCCCCAGCATTTT. J is TRBJ1-5 and V is TRBV29-1; no clear D. The length of the CDR3 is 12 residues. Per germline, CDR1 SQVTM and CDR2 ANQGSEA. V lost 4 bases and J 4 bases, leaving 8 bases between the germline ends.